This T cell receptor (beta chain) was captured by sequencing in a study of T-cell memory formation after mild COVID-19. Amplification by 5'RACE using constant-segment primers produced TCR alpha and TCR beta cDNA libraries that carried sample barcodes and UMIs. TCRdb used MiXCR to reprocess the 5' RACE reads, holding one entry per CDR3 protein. The sample has fewer than 650,000 distinct CDR3 sequences, around 16% seen once. Concerning this clonotype itself: Its antigen is still unknown.

Points from the study as a whole: Most CD4+ clones that shrank were in CM and EM, while CD8+ ones turned up in EMRA.

The CDR3 contains 14 residues. Trimming removed 4 bases from V and 6 bases from J, with 14 bases in between. This TCR was recovered from an adult woman who had mild COVID-19 (a few samples of this study predate the infection). Cell type and time point are not known. The specimen was PBMCs or a T cell subset sorted from them (not recorded which). The genes are TRBV12-3 or TRBV12-4 and TRBJ2-3; D ambiguous. The CDR3 loop reads CASSYPNRLDTQYF. CDR3 nucleotides: TGTGCCAGCAGTTACCCAAATCGACTGGATACGCAGTATTTT.